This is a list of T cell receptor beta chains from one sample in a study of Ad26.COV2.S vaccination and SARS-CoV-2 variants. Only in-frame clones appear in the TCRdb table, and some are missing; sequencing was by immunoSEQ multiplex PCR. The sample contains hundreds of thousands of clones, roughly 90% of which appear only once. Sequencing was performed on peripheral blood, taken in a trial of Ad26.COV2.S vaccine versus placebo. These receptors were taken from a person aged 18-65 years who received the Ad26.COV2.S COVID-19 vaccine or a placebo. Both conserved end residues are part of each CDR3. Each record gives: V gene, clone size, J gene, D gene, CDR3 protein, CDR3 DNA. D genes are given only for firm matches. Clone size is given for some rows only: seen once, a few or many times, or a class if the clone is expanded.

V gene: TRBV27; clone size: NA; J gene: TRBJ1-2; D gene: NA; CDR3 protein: CASSLKGRGYTF; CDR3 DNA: TGTGCCAGCAGTTTAAAGGGGCGCGGCTACACCTTC
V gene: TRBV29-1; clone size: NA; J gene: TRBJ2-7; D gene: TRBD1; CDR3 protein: CSVGDSSYEQYF; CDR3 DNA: TGCAGCGTTGGGGACAGCTCCTACGAGCAGTACTTC
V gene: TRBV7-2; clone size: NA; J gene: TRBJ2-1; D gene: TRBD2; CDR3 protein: CASRGTSGRVGVRNEQFF; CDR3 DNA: TGTGCCAGCAGAGGGACTAGCGGGAGGGTTGGGGTTCGAAATGAGCAGTTCTTC
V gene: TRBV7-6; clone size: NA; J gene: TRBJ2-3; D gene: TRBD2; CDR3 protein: CASSSLAGGADTQYF; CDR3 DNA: TGTGCCAGCAGCTCACTAGCGGGAGGGGCAGATACGCAGTATTTT
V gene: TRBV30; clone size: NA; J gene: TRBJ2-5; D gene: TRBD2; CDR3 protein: CASGGNSGSPGETQYF; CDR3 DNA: TGTGCCTCCGGCGGTAATAGCGGGAGTCCTGGAGAGACCCAGTACTTC
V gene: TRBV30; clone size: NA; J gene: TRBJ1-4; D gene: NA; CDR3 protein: CAWSVWGTNEKLFF; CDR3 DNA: TGTGCCTGGAGTGTATGGGGCACTAATGAAAAACTGTTTTTT
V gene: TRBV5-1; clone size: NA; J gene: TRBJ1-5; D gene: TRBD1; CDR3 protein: CASSETGEANQPQHF; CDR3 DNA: TGCGCCAGCAGCGAAACAGGGGAGGCAAATCAGCCCCAGCATTTT
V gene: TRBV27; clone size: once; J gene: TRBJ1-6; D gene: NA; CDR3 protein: CASRKGAPLHF; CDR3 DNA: TGTGCCAGCCGAAAGGGGGCACCCCTCCACTTT
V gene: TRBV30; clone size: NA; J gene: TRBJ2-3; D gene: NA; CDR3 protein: CAWSEGDTQYF; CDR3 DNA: TGTGCCTGGAGTGAAGGGGATACGCAGTATTTT
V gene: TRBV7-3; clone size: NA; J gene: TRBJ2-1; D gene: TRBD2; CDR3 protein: CASSFAGGSYNEQFF; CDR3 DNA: TGTGCCAGCAGCTTTGCGGGAGGCTCCTACAATGAGCAGTTCTTC
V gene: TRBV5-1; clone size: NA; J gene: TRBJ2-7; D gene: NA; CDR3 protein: CASSLQGNSYEQYF; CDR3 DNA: TGCGCCAGCAGCTTACAGGGAAACTCCTACGAGCAGTACTTC